Below are 10 T cell receptor beta chains sequenced from a single sample in a study of CD8 T cells in ankylosing spondylitis. Via MiXCR, TCRdb re-called the 5' RACE reads, giving one row per CDR3 protein. The data contain about 340,000 distinct CDR3 sequences, approximately 22% of them singletons. The sequencing sample was made of blood, either unsorted or a sorted T cell fraction (not recorded which). The origin of the receptors is a male donor with ankylosing spondylitis or in good health (not recorded which).

The chain uses TRBV13 and TRBJ2-1; 9 bases fit TRBD2. Germline CDR1 and CDR2: PRHDT and FYEKMQ (reference sequence). This CDR3 is built from 16 residues. J lost 3 bases, V lost 1 base, and 4 bases had no gene match. CDR3 DNA: TGTGCCAGCAGCTTAGTGCGGGGGGGTTTCTACAATGAGCAGTTCTTC. Protein product: CASSLVRGGFYNEQFF.

This clonotype came up a few times. The rearrangement links TRBV20-1 to TRBJ2-2; the match to TRBD2 covers 9 bases. V shed 0 bases and J 6 bases; nucleotides not matched to a gene: 5. The CDR3 covers 15 residues. Germline V CDR1 and CDR2: DFQATT, SNEGSKA (reference sequence). This CDR3 reads CSARESGGYAGELFF. CDR3 DNA sequence: TGCAGTGCTAGAGAGAGCGGGGGGTACGCCGGGGAGCTGTTTTTT.

The sample holds a few counts of this clonotype. The rearrangement joins TRBV9 to TRBJ2-3; tentative D call: TRBD2 (5 bases). V was shortened by 4 bases and J by 1 base, with 13 bases between the two germline ends. Looked up from germline, CDR1 is SGDLS and CDR2 is YYNGEE. This CDR3 region has 15 residues. For the CDR3, the DNA is TGTGCCAGCAGCCCTGGGAGTTACGGCACAGATACGCAGTATTTT. This codes for CASSPGSYGTDTQYF.

The chain links TRBV9 to TRBJ1-1; D ambiguous. The V end lost 1 base, the J end lost 0 bases, and 10 bases lay between the germline ends. CDR3 size: 15 residues. The germline V gene has CDR1 SGDLS and CDR2 YYNGEE. The CDR3, as DNA: TGTGCCAGCAGCGTATCAGAGCGGCTGAACACTGAAGCTTTCTTT. It is translated as CASSVSERLNTEAFF.

This clonotype was picked up a small number of times. The CDR3 here is CLTTGTGTHEQYF. The CDR3 nucleotides read TGTCTCACTACCGGGACAGGGACCCACGAGCAGTACTTC. The chain uses TRBV28 and TRBJ2-7, with TRBD1 matching 9 bases. The germline V gene encodes CDR1 MDHEN and CDR2 SYDVKM. The CDR3 loop spans 13 amino acids.

V gene TRBV5-5 combines with J gene TRBJ2-3; D is unclear. Trimming left V 1 base short and J 1 base short, with 7 bases between. The CDR3 loop spans 14 amino acids. Looked up from germline, CDR1 is SGHKS and CDR2 is YYEKEE (reference sequence). The CDR3 nucleotides are TGTGCCAGCAGCTTGTTCCAGGGCACAGATACGCAGTATTTT. Protein product: CASSLFQGTDTQYF.

CDR3 sequence reads: CASSVGQGQNTEAFF. CDR3 nucleotides: TGTGCCAGCAGCGTCGGACAGGGGCAGAACACTGAAGCTTTCTTT. The chain is built from TRBV11-2 and TRBJ1-1, with TRBD1 identical over 9 bases. The CDR3 is made up of 15 amino acids. CDR1 SGHAT and CDR2 FQNNGV come from the germline V gene. V dropped 5 bases and J dropped 1; count of bases not matched to a gene: 5.

In its sample, this clonotype was seen a few times. The V and J genes are TRBV5-8 and TRBJ2-7; 7 positions match TRBD2. In germline, CDR1 is SGHTS, CDR2 YDEGEE. The CDR3 totals 15 residues. Trimming took 0 bases from V and 4 from J; bases not matched to a gene: 7. CDR3 nucleotides: TGTGCCAGCAGCTTGGAGTGGCAGGGAGGGTACGAGCAGTACTTC. Its protein product is CASSLEWQGGYEQYF.

There are many counts of this clonotype. The chain carries TRBV20-1 and TRBJ2-1; TRBD2 matches 10 bases. Germline loops: CDR1 DFQATT, CDR2 SNEGSKA (reference sequence). V shed 1 base, J shed 4 bases, and the junction held 4 bases outside the gene matches. CDR3 size: 15 residues. This CDR3 reads CSARGAGGPYNEQFF. The CDR3 nucleotides read TGCAGTGCTAGAGGAGCGGGGGGGCCGTACAATGAGCAGTTCTTC.

This clonotype occurred a few times. V usage is TRBV20-1 and J usage is TRBJ2-1; no definite D call. Trimming left V 0 bases short and J 8 bases short, with 11 bases between. CDR3 length equals 13 residues. Per the germline V gene, CDR1 is DFQATT and CDR2 is SNEGSKA (reference sequence). Here the CDR3 reads CSARESVWDEQFF. The CDR3 nucleotides read TGCAGTGCTAGAGAATCGGTTTGGGATGAGCAGTTCTTC.